This TCR beta chain was observed in a study of CD8 T cells in Susac syndrome (dated by TCRdb to between 2018 and 2021). About the study as a whole: Repertoire sequencing was used to test whether CD8+ T cell activation and differentiation in Susac syndrome was antigen driven.

On this clonotype: Its antigen is currently not known. No qualities accompany the bases; no much larger clone lies one base away.

RNA was extracted with the RNeasy kit and about 0.45 to 1 ug was reverse transcribed using random hexamers. The immunoSEQ multiplex PCR assay, which covers 54 Vbeta and 13 Jbeta segments, was used to amplify TCR beta CDR3 regions. PCR amplification bias was corrected using a synthetic template baseline for primer optimization and computational correction. Per the authors' processing: Reads were assigned to V, D and J genes according to IMGT and analyzed in immunoSEQ Analyzer, with only productive sequences retained. Clonality was computed as one minus Shannon entropy normalized by log2 of the number of productive unique sequences. For each patient and control, public and private clones were evaluated among the 100 most prevalent clones. Susac-specific clones were defined as absent from healthy and MS cohorts, around 970 published viral clones and other ImmuneACCESS disease sequences. TCRdb reprocessing: public reads trimmed at Q25 with fastp, clones called with MiXCR, in-frame beta chains kept. Here each entry gathers all rows of one CDR3 protein and keeps the most common genes and DNA. The V and J calls were determined by TCRdb, not by the authors. This sample holds about 150,000 distinct CDR3 sequences; about 93% were observed only once. Roughly 0.1% of the sample rests with the top ten.

Peripheral blood CD8+ and CD4+ T cells from healthy donors, Susac syndrome patients and multiple sclerosis patients were profiled using high-throughput TCR beta sequencing. The multiple sclerosis controls were treatment-naive patients who had stable or active relapsing-remitting disease and met the revised McDonald criteria. Bulk CD8+ and CD4+ T cells were purified by magnetic negative isolation, while CD8+ TEMRA cells were enriched using FACS. Blood was collected in EDTA tubes and processed within 24 hours, with PBMCs isolated through density gradient centrifugation. PBMCs intended for TCR sequencing were frozen in liquid nitrogen and were later thawed in a 37 degrees C water bath. Purity of sorted or isolated CD4+, CD8+ and CD8+ TEMRA cells was at least 90%. The CDR3, cysteine through phenylalanine, is 13 amino acids long. Only the CDR3 region is kept as DNA, spanning 39 bases read in frame from base 1. Per the germline V gene (reference sequence), DFQATT is the CDR1 and SNEGSKA is the CDR2. The germline ends are 13 bases apart after V is trimmed by 6 bases and J by 3 bases.

Paper-wide results and their limitations: The TCR sequencing and HLA analysis was acknowledged to have included a relatively small number of individuals.

The source material was CD4+ T cells from PBMCs. The clonotype was recovered from a human donor with multiple sclerosis. This sequence uses TRBV20-1 and TRBJ2-3; TRBD1 is a possible D gene, resting on 6 matching bases. The nucleotide sequence reads as follows: TGCAGTGCGGGACACCCCCAGACAGATACGCAGTATTTT. It translates as CSAGHPQTDTQYF.